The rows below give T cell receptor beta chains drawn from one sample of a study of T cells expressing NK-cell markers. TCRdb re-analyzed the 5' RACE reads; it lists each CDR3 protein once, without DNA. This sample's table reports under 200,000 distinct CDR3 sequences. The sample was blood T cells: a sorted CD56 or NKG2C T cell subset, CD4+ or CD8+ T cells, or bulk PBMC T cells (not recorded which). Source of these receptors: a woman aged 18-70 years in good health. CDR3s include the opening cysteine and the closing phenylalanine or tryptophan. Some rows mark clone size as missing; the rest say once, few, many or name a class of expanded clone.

cdr3_aa: CASSQVGTSSLNEQFF; v_call: TRBV4-2; clone_size: .; j_call: TRBJ2-1; cdr3_length: 16
cdr3_aa: CSATTRTSVSTDTQYF; v_call: TRBV20-1; clone_size: .; j_call: TRBJ2-3; cdr3_length: 16
cdr3_aa: CASSQASGANTEAFF; v_call: TRBV3-1; clone_size: .; j_call: TRBJ1-1; cdr3_length: 15
cdr3_aa: CAISETRLPDTQYF; v_call: TRBV10-3; clone_size: .; j_call: TRBJ2-3; cdr3_length: 14
cdr3_aa: CASRLRTSGGTTDTQYF; v_call: TRBV28; clone_size: .; j_call: TRBJ2-3; cdr3_length: 17
cdr3_aa: CASSLVSSVAYNEQFF; v_call: TRBV5-1; clone_size: .; j_call: TRBJ2-1; cdr3_length: 16
cdr3_aa: CSVEETGYNEQFF; v_call: TRBV29-1; clone_size: .; j_call: TRBJ2-1; cdr3_length: 13
cdr3_aa: CASSQERGSGGGIQYF; v_call: TRBV4-2; clone_size: .; j_call: TRBJ2-4; cdr3_length: 16
cdr3_aa: CASSLSSSSYTGELFF; v_call: TRBV7-3; clone_size: .; j_call: TRBJ2-2; cdr3_length: 16
cdr3_aa: CASSLDWRSSYEQYF; v_call: TRBV5-1; clone_size: .; j_call: TRBJ2-7; cdr3_length: 15
cdr3_aa: CASSYLPKSEAFF; v_call: TRBV6-5; clone_size: .; j_call: TRBJ1-1; cdr3_length: 13
cdr3_aa: CASSLQGQPQHF; v_call: TRBV7-2; clone_size: .; j_call: TRBJ1-5; cdr3_length: 12
cdr3_aa: CASSEARAAVAEAFF; v_call: TRBV2; clone_size: .; j_call: TRBJ1-1; cdr3_length: 15
cdr3_aa: CASQGDTFTGELFF; v_call: TRBV2; clone_size: .; j_call: TRBJ2-2; cdr3_length: 14
cdr3_aa: CASSREQDTEAFF; v_call: TRBV12-3/TRBV12-4; clone_size: .; j_call: TRBJ1-1; cdr3_length: 13
cdr3_aa: CASSFSGTQDTQYF; v_call: TRBV28; clone_size: .; j_call: TRBJ2-3; cdr3_length: 14
cdr3_aa: CASSVQGAEAFF; v_call: TRBV9; clone_size: .; j_call: TRBJ1-1; cdr3_length: 12
cdr3_aa: CASSPSPGGTTNTGELFF; v_call: TRBV9; clone_size: .; j_call: TRBJ2-2; cdr3_length: 18
cdr3_aa: CASSAGSRVSSYEQYF; v_call: TRBV5-4; clone_size: .; j_call: TRBJ2-7; cdr3_length: 16
cdr3_aa: CASRRAVGAGNEQFF; v_call: TRBV2; clone_size: .; j_call: TRBJ2-1; cdr3_length: 15
cdr3_aa: CASSQDRGNEKLFF; v_call: TRBV4-2; clone_size: .; j_call: TRBJ1-4; cdr3_length: 14
cdr3_aa: CASSFGWTTDTQYF; v_call: TRBV12-3/TRBV12-4; clone_size: .; j_call: TRBJ2-3; cdr3_length: 14
cdr3_aa: CASSKTGSEQFF; v_call: TRBV7-7; clone_size: medium-sized; j_call: TRBJ2-1; cdr3_length: 12
cdr3_aa: CASSPGELGNVNTEAFF; v_call: TRBV18; clone_size: .; j_call: TRBJ1-1; cdr3_length: 17